The subject of this entry is one TCR beta chain. Its antigen is unidentified. Repertoires were generated with immunoSEQ multiplex PCR, while TCRdb's copy carries only in-frame clones and drops some. The sample lists approximately 640,000 clones; around 72% were seen once. This CDR3 has 13 amino acids. The junction had 0 bases not matched to a gene; V was cut back by 3 bases and J by 2 bases. Germline CDR1 and CDR2: MDHEN and SYDVKM. This sample was included in a study of shared clonotypes between healthy human individuals. Notes on the study in general: All-four-donor shared clonotypes had higher generation probabilities than non-shared clonotypes did. Among donors, the sharing of clonotypes was expected to be influenced by sequencing depth.

The clonotype comes from a young woman in good health. The sequenced sample was memory CD4+ T cells sorted from blood. Subset given: CD45RA-negative fraction. This rearrangement joins TRBV28 to TRBJ2-7; 8 bases line up with TRBD2. CDR3 residues: CASSLRGAYEQYF. CDR3 coding DNA: TGTGCCAGCAGTTTGCGGGGGGCCTACGAGCAGTACTTC.